Below, 13 T cell receptor beta chains from the same sample are listed, as sequenced in a study of radiation and T cells in renal cell carcinoma. Described time point: blood 2 weeks post-SBRT. Indicated treatment: 15 Gy SBRT to primary tumor, nephrectomy 4 weeks later. The method was immunoSEQ multiplex PCR; TCRdb's version includes in-frame clones alone and lacks a portion of them. This table holds 120,000 or so clones, 88% found once. Source: blood, taken from a patient whose treatment included radiotherapy and nephrectomy. The receptors originated from a woman aged 70-85 years with renal cell carcinoma.

The genes are TRBV5-5 and TRBJ2-7; TRBD1 aligns across 10 bases. The CDR3 is 13 residues long. The germline V gene encodes CDR1 SGHKS and CDR2 YYEKEE (reference sequence). The ends lost 7 bases at V and 7 bases at J; junction bases unmatched: 8. This CDR3 is CASDRQGAGEQYF. CDR3 DNA sequence: TGTGCCAGCGACCGACAGGGGGCGGGGGAGCAGTACTTC.

This clone was detected only once. The chain uses TRBV19 and TRBJ1-5, with TRBD1 matching 9 bases. This CDR3 spans 19 amino acids. V dropped 5 bases and J dropped 1; count of bases not matched to a gene: 15. CDR1 and CDR2 from the germline V gene are LNHDA and SQIVND (reference sequence). CDR3 in DNA: TGTGCCAGTAGTTACAGTCTGGGACAGGGAATTAGGAGCAATCAGCCCCAGCATTTT. Translated: CASSYSLGQGIRSNQPQHF.

V usage is TRBV28 and J usage is TRBJ2-5, with 8 bases matching TRBD2. With V trimmed by 4 bases and J by 2 bases, 6 bases remained unmatched. The length of the CDR3 is 15 residues. Per germline, CDR1 MDHEN and CDR2 SYDVKM. The CDR3 region is CASSSPTSGQETQYF. In nucleotides, the CDR3 is TGTGCCAGCAGTTCCCCAACTAGCGGTCAAGAGACCCAGTACTTC. The full variable domain, in which reference TRBV28 and TRBJ2-5 provide the parts outside the CDR3, is DVKVTQSSRYLVKRTGEKVFLECVQDMDHENMFWYRQDPGLGLRLIYFSYDVKMKEKGDIPEGYSVSREKKERFSLILESASTNQTSMYLCASSSPTSGQETQYFGPGTRLLVL.

The gene calls are TRBV9 and TRBJ1-3; D call uncertain. The CDR3 totals 12 residues. Per the germline V gene, CDR1 is SGDLS and CDR2 is YYNGEE. Trimming stripped 0 bases from V and 8 bases from J, with 6 bases between. The CDR3 coding sequence is TGTGCCAGCAGCGTAGGCGGGGACACCATATATTTT. Translation: CASSVGGDTIYF. The complete variable domain, with remaining parts taken from reference TRBV9 and TRBJ1-3, reads DSGVTQTPKHLITATGQRVTLRCSPRSGDLSVYWYQQSLDQGLQFLIQYYNGEERAKGNILERFSAQQFPDLHSELNLSSLELGDSALYFCASSVGGDTIYFGEGSWLTVV.

The gene calls are TRBV7-6 and TRBJ2-5; TRBD2 agrees at 9 bases. Germline-derived CDR1 and CDR2 are SGHVS and FNYEAQ. With 3 bases clipped from V and 1 base from J, the junction kept 3 bases outside the gene matches. The CDR3 extends over 15 amino acids. CDR3 nucleotides: TGTGCCAGCAGCTTTGTACTAGCGGGCCAAGAGACCCAGTACTTC. It yields the protein CASSFVLAGQETQYF.

Only one count was recorded for this clone. The chain carries TRBV25-1 and TRBJ1-4, with a possible D match to TRBD1 (6 bases). The germline V gene encodes CDR1 MGHDK and CDR2 SYGVNS. Trimming cost V 1 base and J 4 bases, with 13 bases left between them. The CDR3 has 16 residues. The CDR3 sequence is CASSELRGGGNEKLFF. CDR3 DNA: TGTGCCAGCAGTGAATTGAGGGGGGGAGGTAATGAAAAACTGTTTTTT.

This clone was seen once. This chain links TRBV4-2 with TRBJ2-5, with 7 bases lining up with TRBD1. V lost 4 bases to trimming and J lost 4 bases; unmatched junction nucleotides: 9. CDR3 length: 15 amino acids. Germline CDR1 reads LGHNA; CDR2 reads YNFKEQ. CDR3: CASSLTTGRRETQYF. The DNA of the CDR3 is TGTGCCAGCAGCCTTACGACAGGGAGACGAGAGACCCAGTACTTC.

This chain uses TRBV2 with TRBJ1-5; D gene ambiguous. The CDR3 is made up of 14 amino acids. Trimming left V 3 bases short and J 5 bases short, with 11 bases between. Germline loops: CDR1 SNHLY, CDR2 FYNNEI. CDR3 protein: CASSDGRGHQPQHF. The CDR3 DNA follows: TGTGCCAGCAGTGACGGGAGAGGCCATCAGCCCCAGCATTTT.

This clone was recorded only once. The same CDR3 also results from other DNA sequences found in this sample. The CDR3 protein is CAWSKNSNQPQHF. In nucleotides, the CDR3 is TGTGCCTGGAGTAAAAATAGCAATCAGCCCCAGCATTTT. J is TRBJ1-5 and V is TRBV30; no clear D. Germline CDR1 GTSNPN, CDR2 SVGIG (reference sequence). V lost 2 bases to trimming and J lost 0 bases, with 5 bases between them. This CDR3 comprises 13 residues.

This chain joins TRBV5-1 and TRBJ1-1; D is possibly TRBD1 (5 bases). The CDR3 sequence is 13 residues long. The V gene's germline CDR1 is SGHRS and CDR2 YFSETQ. V lost 4 bases, J lost 6 bases, and 13 bases lay in between. The CDR3 sequence: CASSLDNLSEAFF. DNA for the CDR3: TGCGCCAGCAGCCTGGACAACCTCTCTGAAGCTTTCTTT.

This chain joins TRBV27 and TRBJ2-5, with 12 bases fitting TRBD2. The trim removed 4 bases at V and 5 bases at J, leaving 5 bases unmatched. Germline V gene data show CDR1 as MNHEY and CDR2 as SMNVEV (reference sequence). This CDR3 spans 15 amino acids. CDR3 DNA sequence: TGTGCCAGCAGTTCTAGCGGGGGGGCCGCGGAGACCCAGTACTTC. This gives the protein CASSSSGGAAETQYF.

The genes are TRBV6-5 and TRBJ2-1; 11 bases align to TRBD2. J lost 7 bases, V lost 8 bases, and 10 bases had no gene match. The CDR3 is 15 residues long. Germline V gives CDR1 MNHEY, CDR2 SVGAGI. CDR3 residues: CASSISGGAGNEQFF. CDR3 DNA: TGTGCCAGCTCAATTAGCGGGGGGGCCGGTAATGAGCAGTTCTTC.

This chain links TRBV5-1 with TRBJ1-3; D gene ambiguous. From germline, CDR1 is SGHRS and CDR2 YFSETQ. Trimming took off 1 base at V and 1 base at J, with 9 bases between the two ends. The CDR3 spans 15 residues. The CDR3 bases are TGCGCCAGCAGCTTGATGACTGGATCTGGAAACACCATATATTTT. The encoded protein is CASSLMTGSGNTIYF. The full variable domain, with the rest looked up from reference TRBV5-1 and TRBJ1-3, is KAGVTQTPRYLIKTRGQQVTLSCSPISGHRSVSWYQQTPGQGLQFLFEYFSETQRNKGNFPGRFSGRQFSNSRSEMNVSTLELGDSALYLCASSLMTGSGNTIYFGEGSWLTVV.